Sequencing of this T cell receptor (beta chain) was carried out in a study of OX40 agonist ivuxolimab in advanced cancers. As for the study more broadly: Ivuxolimab was a fully human IgG2 agonistic monoclonal antibody targeting the costimulatory receptor OX40 (CD134). Intravenous ivuxolimab was administered to patients every 2 weeks at six dose levels: 0.01, 0.1, 0.3, 1.5, 3 and 10 mg/kg. Of the approximately 50 dose-escalation patients, hepatocellular carcinoma was present in around 19, melanoma in about 15, renal cell carcinoma in 9 and head and neck cancer in 9. In the dose-escalation cohort, 82.7% of patients were male, and the mean age was roughly 60 years, with a range of about 23 to 80. Patients were allowed to have had prior anti-PD-1, anti-PD-L1 or anti-CTLA-4 therapy, and roughly two fifths of the dose-escalation patients had been treated with checkpoint inhibitors. Partial responses occurred in three dose-escalation patients, of whom one had hepatocellular carcinoma and two had cutaneous melanoma. The point of sequencing TCRbeta in the periphery was to test whether ivuxolimab changed TCR sequence diversity and drove clonal T-cell expansion. The paper describes the monotherapy dose-escalation part (N = 52 patients) of the phase I trial of ivuxolimab. Here is what the overall study found, with its caveats: After ivuxolimab, CD8+ T cells had more expanded clones than CD4+ T cells on average. The antigen specificity of the peripheral T cells that underwent clonal expansion was not determined. In the 0.1-3.0 mg/kg groups, partial responders had among the lowest normalized peripheral clonal expansion, particularly in CD8+ T cells. Low levels of normalized T-cell clonal expansion were also seen in some nonresponding patients. At doses of 0.1 to 3.0 mg/kg, clonal expansion of both CD4+ and CD8+ T cells in blood was seen between baseline and week 6.

For sequencing of the TCRbeta CDR3 region, genomic DNA was extracted from the sorted cells. TCRbeta CDR3 regions were sequenced using the immunoSEQ Assay. The table comes from immuneACCESS by way of TCRdb, which keeps in-frame sequences with V and J called. Part of the clones is missing from these tables; in studies checked, under half for an unresolved V gene and the rest for unknown reasons. This sample holds about 100,000 clones; 91% were observed only once. The ten biggest clones cover roughly 0.53% of the sample. This clone was counted a few times. Its cognate antigen has yet to be identified. Base-call qualities are not available, and no considerably larger clone is one nucleotide away. Patients with a history of autoimmune disease or receiving systemic immunosuppression were excluded from the trial. Peripheral blood for TCR sequencing was collected from all dose cohorts at baseline, on cycle 4 day 1, and on cycle 7 day 1. The samples were taken from a phase I, first-in-human, multicenter, open-label dose-escalation trial of ivuxolimab. Adults with locally advanced or metastatic head and neck squamous cell, hepatocellular, melanoma or renal cell carcinoma were enrolled in the trial. Before TCR sequencing, CD4+ T cells and CD8+ T cells were sorted from peripheral blood as separate populations.

Ends trimmed: V by 2 bases, J by 4 bases; bases unmatched to a gene: 4. Looking up the germline V gene yields CDR1 KGHSH and CDR2 LQKENI. The CDR3 runs 14 residues from the cysteine to the phenylalanine. Just the 42-base CDR3 DNA is kept, in frame starting at base 1. This chain is built from TRBV18 and TRBJ1-2, with 7 bases matching TRBD1. The receptor's source is an adult with an advanced solid tumor such as melanoma, head and neck, liver or kidney cancer. The sequenced sample was CD4+ or CD8+ T cells sorted from blood, obtained in a trial of the OX40 agonist ivuxolimab. The DNA reads TGTGCCAGCTCACCAGACAGGGAGGGCTATGGCTACACCTTC. The encoded protein is CASSPDREGYGYTF.